These T cell receptor beta chains were read from a single sample in a study of blood T cells in healthy people across ages. TCRdb used MiXCR to reprocess the 5' RACE reads, holding one entry per CDR3 protein. The table has over 550,000 distinct CDR3 sequences, about 28% seen once. The sequenced sample consisted of blood. The receptor set was obtained from an elderly woman in good health. The CDR3 runs from the conserved cysteine through the conserved F or W. The size field is filled for only some rows; it gives once, few, many or a size class.

length: 14
V: TRBV7-2
size: once
CDR3: CASRSGTANYGYTF

length: 15
V: TRBV6-6
size: -
CDR3: CASSSRGMGNEKLFF

length: 14
V: TRBV30
size: many
CDR3: CAWSARATNEKLFF

length: 16
V: TRBV6-5
size: many
CDR3: CASSATSGGSYNEQFF

length: 18
V: TRBV6-1
size: many
CDR3: CASSEIILLLSSYNEQFF

length: 16
V: TRBV5-5
size: many
CDR3: CASSLGHGTSMSEQYF

length: 15
V: TRBV18
size: few
CDR3: CASSLLAEPQETRYF

length: 14
V: TRBV6-1
size: few
CDR3: CASRASAMNTEAFF

length: 15
V: TRBV19
size: -
CDR3: CASRELAGIRDTQYF

length: 13
V: TRBV12-3/TRBV12-4
size: many
CDR3: CASSQTVRGGYTF

length: 14
V: TRBV20-1
size: -
CDR3: CSATQGLAQETQYF

length: 14
V: TRBV20-1
size: many
CDR3: CSARRGTGDQPQHF

length: 15
V: TRBV7-6
size: many
CDR3: CASSLGAGATYEQYF

length: 14
V: TRBV5-1
size: many
CDR3: CASSVRTGNYGYTF

length: 13
V: TRBV29-1
size: -
CDR3: CSVEVGTSLTQYF

length: 15
V: TRBV24-1
size: many
CDR3: CATSDPGTVNYGYTF

length: 19
V: TRBV15
size: many
CDR3: CATSRLKTSGGPSTDTQYF

length: 13
V: TRBV6-5
size: many
CDR3: CASTQPGLYEQYF

length: 15
V: TRBV20-1
size: many
CDR3: CSASGTSLGTDTQYF

length: 14
V: TRBV5-4
size: -
CDR3: CASSLDRINYGDTF

length: 14
V: TRBV6-5
size: -
CDR3: CASSPPGTINGYTF

length: 13
V: TRBV5-1
size: -
CDR3: CASSLGTIGEQFF

length: 12
V: TRBV6-5
size: many
CDR3: CASSYSGKEQYF

length: 13
V: TRBV11-1
size: few
CDR3: CASRGGFLETQYF

length: 16
V: TRBV12-3/TRBV12-4
size: -
CDR3: CASSLAVQARNEKLFF

length: 17
V: TRBV9
size: many
CDR3: CASSVGAGGFSYNEQFF

length: 11
V: TRBV29-1
size: few
CDR3: CSAEVGAGAFF

length: 13
V: TRBV7-2
size: many
CDR3: CASSLAGRETQYF

length: 15
V: TRBV9
size: few
CDR3: CASSALTGESEKLFF

length: 14
V: TRBV6-2/TRBV6-3
size: -
CDR3: CASNLLGGNTEAFF

length: 13
V: TRBV29-1
size: -
CDR3: CSGRQGGSYEQYF

length: 13
V: TRBV12-3/TRBV12-4
size: many
CDR3: CASSLGTGSGYTF

length: 18
V: TRBV7-8
size: many
CDR3: CASSPVSGISSSYNEQFF

length: 15
V: TRBV9
size: many
CDR3: CASSVVAGGQSEQFF

length: 15
V: TRBV7-2
size: -
CDR3: CASTLAGGPGETQYF

length: 16
V: TRBV11-2
size: few
CDR3: CASSKGQGVSDTEAFF

length: 16
V: TRBV5-1
size: -
CDR3: CASKKTTGTGSTEAFF

length: 15
V: TRBV6-6
size: -
CDR3: CAGRATSLGDTEAFF

length: 13
V: TRBV11-2
size: -
CDR3: CASSFGQLEEQFF

length: 14
V: TRBV6-2/TRBV6-3
size: few
CDR3: CASRVTGDNTEAFF

length: 13
V: TRBV30
size: -
CDR3: CAWTGGFNQPQHF

length: 15
V: TRBV28
size: many
CDR3: CASSIGTVGQNIQYF

length: 13
V: TRBV5-1
size: -
CDR3: CASSFTGSGELFF

length: 13
V: TRBV30
size: few
CDR3: CAWSVGADYGYTF

length: 14
V: TRBV5-5
size: many
CDR3: CASSLARGLETQYF

length: 12
V: TRBV10-3
size: once
CDR3: CAISDSSYEQYF

length: 17
V: TRBV3-1
size: many
CDR3: CASSLQLERFSYNEQFF

length: 16
V: TRBV7-2
size: few
CDR3: CASSLAAGGLAGELFF

length: 14
V: TRBV5-1
size: -
CDR3: CASSLSLTNEKLFF

length: 13
V: TRBV29-1
size: -
CDR3: CSSGRGDTGERFF

length: 15
V: TRBV20-1
size: many
CDR3: CSAEEVAGIGETQYF

length: 17
V: TRBV21-1
size: -
CDR3: CASSNRKGRGSYNEQYF

length: 15
V: TRBV12-3/TRBV12-4
size: many
CDR3: CASSLRGRKNTEAFF

length: 19
V: TRBV21-1
size: many
CDR3: CASSKVWRTPQGAYNEQFF